The rows below give T cell receptor beta chains drawn from one sample of a study of T cell responses to AZD1222 COVID-19 vaccine. Measured with immunoSEQ multiplex PCR; TCRdb has only the in-frame clones, and not every one. The repertoire holds around 130,000 clones, with about nine tenths as singletons. The sequencing here drew on peripheral blood, taken 28 days after the second dose of the MenACWY control vaccine. These receptors were taken from an adult who received the MenACWY meningococcal vaccine as a control. Each CDR3 is given with its conserved first and last residue. A D gene is named only where the DNA matches it firmly. Clone size is given for some rows only: seen once, a few or many times, or a class if the clone is expanded.

>TRBJ2-7|-|19|TRBD2|TRBV7-9
CASSLRPPSGRNPSYEQYF
TGTGCCAGCAGCTTACGTCCCCCTAGCGGACGTAACCCCTCCTACGAGCAGTACTTC
>TRBJ2-2|-|18|TRBD2|TRBV7-8
CASSLGLLAGGNTGELFF
TGTGCCAGCAGCTTAGGATTACTAGCGGGAGGGAACACCGGGGAGCTGTTTTTT
>TRBJ2-1|once|13|-|TRBV19
CASSTSQWDEQFF
TGTGCCAGTAGTACGTCACAGTGGGATGAGCAGTTCTTC
>TRBJ2-2|-|13|-|TRBV12-3/TRBV12-4
CASSLQGTGELFF
TGTGCCAGCAGCCTACAGGGTACCGGGGAGCTGTTTTTT
>TRBJ1-6|-|15|-|TRBV28
CASSFHGLKGSPLHF
TGTGCCAGCAGTTTCCACGGGTTGAAGGGTTCACCCCTCCACTTT
>TRBJ1-5|once|14|-|TRBV20-1
CSASTGGAEQPQHF
TGCAGTGCTAGTACTGGGGGCGCGGAGCAGCCCCAGCATTTT
>TRBJ2-2|-|16|TRBD1|TRBV28
CASSSPYRGLGGELFF
TGTGCCAGCAGTTCACCTTACAGGGGGCTCGGCGGGGAGCTGTTTTTT
>TRBJ2-5|-|15|TRBD2|TRBV6-5
CASTERSGREETQYF
TGTGCCAGCACGGAGCGAAGCGGGAGGGAAGAGACCCAGTACTTC
>TRBJ2-1|-|11|-|TRBV11-2
CASSVYNEQFF
TGTGCCAGCAGCGTCTACAATGAGCAGTTCTTC
>TRBJ2-3|-|13|-|TRBV18
CASSPDGTDTQYF
TGTGCCAGCTCACCAGACGGTACAGATACGCAGTATTTT
>TRBJ1-2|-|15|TRBD1|TRBV4-2
CASSQGPGQPGGYTF
TGTGCCAGCAGCCAAGGCCCGGGACAGCCTGGGGGCTACACCTTC
>TRBJ1-4|-|14|TRBD1|TRBV19
CARQKGGLDEKLFF
TGTGCCAGACAGAAAGGGGGCCTCGATGAAAAACTGTTTTTT
>TRBJ2-3|-|18|TRBD2|TRBV5-1
CASSLVGPSGISTDTQYF
TGCGCCAGCAGCTTGGTGGGCCCTAGCGGCATTAGCACAGATACGCAGTATTTT
>TRBJ1-5|-|13|-|TRBV24-1
CATSAQFNQPQHF
TGTGCCACCAGTGCGCAGTTCAATCAGCCCCAGCATTTT
>TRBJ2-3|many|15|-|TRBV6-4
CASSDSGGGTDTQYF
TGTGCCAGCAGTGACTCGGGGGGCGGCACAGATACGCAGTATTTT
>TRBJ2-3|-|13|-|TRBV2
CASKVEGPDTQYF
TGTGCCAGCAAGGTCGAGGGACCAGATACGCAGTATTTT
>TRBJ2-1|-|16|TRBD2|TRBV6-2/TRBV6-3
CASSTLAGAFYNEQFF
TGTGCCAGCAGTACCCTAGCGGGAGCGTTCTACAATGAGCAGTTCTTC
>TRBJ1-1|-|13|TRBD1|TRBV2
CASSEARQGRAFF
TGTGCCAGCAGTGAAGCGCGACAGGGTAGAGCTTTCTTT
>TRBJ2-2|-|14|-|TRBV6-4
CASRDDRYTGELFF
TGTGCCAGCCGAGACGACAGGTACACCGGGGAGCTGTTTTTT
>TRBJ1-2|once|13|-|TRBV29-1
CSVEDPAFGGYTF
TGCAGCGTTGAAGATCCGGCGTTTGGCGGCTACACCTTC
>TRBJ2-1|-|16|-|TRBV15
CATNPSWGGHYNEQFF
TGTGCCACCAACCCGAGTTGGGGGGGCCACTACAATGAGCAGTTCTTC
>TRBJ2-1|-|13|TRBD1|TRBV24-1
CATGQGSYNEQFF
TGTGCCACGGGACAGGGTTCTTACAATGAGCAGTTCTTC
>TRBJ1-2|-|18|TRBD1|TRBV10-2
CASSRTGTGLGVNYGYTF
TGCGCCAGCAGCCGGACCGGGACAGGGTTGGGTGTTAACTATGGCTACACCTTC
>TRBJ1-1|-|13|TRBD1|TRBV12-3/TRBV12-4
CAITGTGNTEAFF
TGTGCCATCACCGGGACAGGGAACACTGAAGCTTTCTTT
>TRBJ1-2|-|14|-|TRBV14
CASSQDGGYGGYTF
TGTGCCAGCAGCCAAGACGGGGGGTACGGTGGCTACACCTTC
>TRBJ1-5|-|15|TRBD1|TRBV18
CASSSTTGATQPQHF
TGTGCCAGCTCATCCACGACAGGGGCTACTCAGCCCCAGCATTTT
>TRBJ1-6|-|19|TRBD1|TRBV5-6
CASSLWSGGFRSYNSPLHF
TGTGCCAGCAGCTTGTGGTCAGGGGGATTTCGTTCCTATAATTCACCCCTCCACTTT
>TRBJ1-5|-|13|-|TRBV12-3/TRBV12-4
CASKVGGAQPQHF
TGTGCCAGCAAAGTAGGGGGGGCTCAGCCCCAGCATTTT
>TRBJ2-1|-|12|-|TRBV10-3
CAISDSNNEQFF
TGTGCCATCAGTGACAGCAACAATGAGCAGTTCTTC